The clone carrying this TCR beta chain was picked up a small number of times. Antigen specificity is unknown. 5'RACE template switching added a universal primer site and UMIs to TCR cDNA. TCRdb processed the 5' RACE reads anew with MiXCR; each CDR3 protein has one entry. The sample lists 200,000 to 300,000 distinct CDR3 sequences; 5.5% to 8.5% were seen once. The sample comes from a study of T cells after yellow fever vaccination. As for the study in general: Preparation of the low-cell-number fractions used SMART-Seq v4 Ultra Low Input.

Study-level results: Post-booster samples contained most primary-vaccination clones (approximately 95% CD4, roughly 88% CD8). Among all clonotypes, a small share was observed in both CD4 and CD8 compartments.

V was trimmed by 3 bases and J by 7 bases, leaving 15 bases between them. This CDR3 spans 14 amino acids. CDR1 is DFQATT and CDR2 is SNEGSKA in the germline V gene (reference sequence). The TCR originated in a man under 40 who received the YFV17D yellow fever vaccine. This material consisted of CD4+ T cells sorted from PBMCs, taken on the day of the yellow fever booster vaccination. This chain connects TRBV20-1 to TRBJ1-4; unclear D gene. The DNA for the CDR3 is TGCAGTGCTAGCGATTCACTTGTAGGTGAAAAACTGTTTTTT. It codes for CSASDSLVGEKLFF.